These 27 T cell receptor beta chains were all obtained from the same sample, sequenced in a study of blood T cell repertoires in COVID-19. The data were produced by immunoSEQ multiplex PCR, yet TCRdb's version contains in-frame clones alone and is incomplete. The sample contains 190,000 or so clones, about 83% of which appear only once. Material: peripheral blood. The source of these receptors is a woman under 30 who had recovered from COVID-19.

The V and J genes are TRBV11-2 and TRBJ2-7, with 7 bases lining up with TRBD2. V shed 5 bases and J 0 bases; nucleotides not matched to a gene: 7. This CDR3 is 15 amino acids long. In germline, CDR1 is SGHAT, CDR2 FQNNGV. CDR3 sequence (DNA): TGTGCCAGCAGCCGTGGGCGGGAGCCCTCCTACGAGCAGTACGTC. Amino acids: CASSRGREPSYEQYV.

The chain is built from TRBV7-8 and TRBJ2-3; the D is unclear. CDR3 length equals 13 residues. CDR1 and CDR2 (germline): SGHVS, FQNEAQ. V shed 5 bases and J shed 2 bases, with 8 bases lying between them. The CDR3 DNA reads TGTGCCAGCAGCCCTCCTTCCACAGATACGCAGTATTTT. Amino acids: CASSPPSTDTQYF.

V is TRBV6-6 and J is TRBJ1-5; a possible D gene is TRBD1 (5 bases). CDR1 MNHNY and CDR2 SVGAGI come from the germline V gene (reference sequence). Trimming took off 0 bases at V and 7 bases at J, with 16 bases between the two ends. The CDR3 has 16 residues. CDR3 protein: CASSYSMSGAQQPQHF. DNA for the CDR3: TGTGCCAGCAGTTACTCGATGAGCGGGGCGCAGCAGCCCCAGCATTTT.

This clone showed up just once. This chain joins TRBV2 and TRBJ2-5, with 9 bases aligning to TRBD1. The germline CDR1 and CDR2 sequences are SNHLY and FYNNEI. With V trimmed by 8 bases and J by 3 bases, 4 bases remained unmatched. The CDR3 is 13 residues long. Here the CDR3 reads CASVRDREETQYF. The CDR3 region has the DNA TGTGCCAGCGTCCGGGACAGGGAAGAGACCCAGTACTTC.

The rearrangement uses TRBV13 and TRBJ1-2; 8 bases are shared with TRBD1. V was clipped by 2 bases and J by 2 bases; unmatched bases: 16. The CDR3 is made up of 19 amino acids. Germline V gene sequence: CDR1 PRHDT, CDR2 FYEKMQ (reference sequence). Here the CDR3 DNA reads TGTGCCAGCAGCTTACGGGACGAGCCTGGACAGGGCGAAAACTATGGCTACACCTTC. Protein product: CASSLRDEPGQGENYGYTF.

The count of this clone is one. The chain links TRBV30 to TRBJ1-2; D gene uncertain. This CDR3 comprises 12 residues. The V end lost 2 bases, the J end lost 3 bases, and 7 bases lay between the germline ends. Germline CDR1 is GTSNPN and CDR2 is SVGIG (reference sequence). CDR3 DNA: TGTGCCTGGAGTCGGAGGGACTATGGCTACACCTTC. Protein sequence: CAWSRRDYGYTF.

V is TRBV28 and J is TRBJ1-1, with a possible D match to TRBD1 (5 bases). Per the germline V gene, CDR1 is MDHEN and CDR2 is SYDVKM. V lost 7 bases and J lost 0, with 15 bases in between. This CDR3 is built from 15 residues. The CDR3 loop is CASTIPGPMNTEAFF. CDR3 in DNA: TGTGCCAGCACTATCCCAGGGCCAATGAACACTGAAGCTTTCTTT.

The chain links TRBV21-1 to TRBJ1-6; the D call of TRBD1 is as the table states it, not checked on the DNA. TRBV21-1 is a pseudogene segment. CDR3 size: 18 residues. The CDR3 nucleotides are TGTGCCAGCAGCAAAGGGACGGAATCGGGTTTGCAGGGTTCACCCCTCCACTTT. It specifies CASSKGTESGLQGSPLHF.

This sequence joins TRBV6-5 and TRBJ2-7, with a possible D match to TRBD1 (6 bases). Germline assignment: CDR1 MNHEY and CDR2 SVGAGI. The length of the CDR3 is 15 residues. The V and J ends lost 6 bases and 0 bases respectively, with 15 bases between them. CDR3 nucleotide sequence: TGTGCCAGCAGCTCCGACAGGACCCTCTCCTACGAGCAGTACTTC. Amino acids: CASSSDRTLSYEQYF.

This chain joins TRBV7-6 and TRBJ2-2; 8 bases map to TRBD2. The CDR3 runs to 16 residues. The germline V gene has CDR1 SGHVS and CDR2 FNYEAQ. The junction had 5 bases not matched to a gene; V was cut back by 3 bases and J by 2 bases. In nucleotides, the CDR3 is TGTGCCAGCAGCTTGAACGGGAGGGCCAACACCGGGGAGCTGTTTTTT. Its protein is CASSLNGRANTGELFF.

The rearrangement uses TRBV6-2 or TRBV6-3 and TRBJ2-6; perhaps TRBD2 as D (6 bases). The germline V gene encodes CDR1 MNHEY and CDR2 SVGEGT. Deletions cut 0 bases from V and 0 bases from J, with 15 bases between. This CDR3 spans 19 amino acids. CDR3 in amino acids: CASSYSLAELISGANVLTF. The CDR3 DNA reads as TGTGCCAGCAGTTACTCCTTAGCGGAACTGATCTCTGGGGCCAACGTCCTGACTTTC.

The V and J genes are TRBV5-1 and TRBJ2-1, with 8 bases matching TRBD2. Germline assignment: CDR1 SGHRS and CDR2 YFSETQ. V trimming: 0 bases; J trimming: 10 bases; junction bases outside the gene matches: 3. There are 13 residues in the CDR3. In DNA form, the CDR3 reads TGCGCCAGCAGCTTGGGGCCTAGCGGGGAGCAGTTCTTC. Residues: CASSLGPSGEQFF.

This clone was picked up one time. This sequence joins TRBV19 and TRBJ2-5, with D possibly matching TRBD1 (5 bases). The ends were cut back, 3 bases at V and 2 bases at J, with 10 bases in the middle. Germline V gene lookup returns CDR1 LNHDA and CDR2 SQIVND (reference sequence). The CDR3 is 14 residues long. CDR3 sequence (DNA): TGTGCCAGTAGTATCGGCAGGGCACAAGAGACCCAGTACTTC. This sequence encodes CASSIGRAQETQYF.

The chain joins TRBV4-3 to TRBJ2-7, with 11 bases lining up with TRBD2. Germline loops: CDR1 LGHNA, CDR2 YSLEER. This CDR3 has 15 amino acids. The trim removed 5 bases at V and 4 bases at J, leaving 7 bases unmatched. The CDR3 nucleotides are TGCGCCAGCAGCATACTACTAGCGGGGGAGTACGAGCAGTACTTC. Protein: CASSILLAGEYEQYF.

V is TRBV4-1 and J is TRBJ2-2; D perhaps matches TRBD2 (5 bases). CDR1 is MGHRA, CDR2 YSYEKL, per germline. Trimming took 1 base from V and 3 from J, leaving 18 bases between them. The CDR3 covers 18 residues. For the CDR3, the DNA is TGCGCCAGCAGCCAAGTAAACCTACGGAGAGGGCACACCGGGGAGCTGTTTTTT. Its protein product is CASSQVNLRRGHTGELFF.

This clone showed up just once. J is TRBJ2-2 and V is TRBV7-7, with a tentative D call TRBD2 (6 bases). CDR1 SSHAT and CDR2 FNYEAQ come from the germline V gene (reference sequence). This CDR3 spans 14 amino acids. V shed 4 bases and J shed 6 bases, with 12 bases lying between them. As DNA, the CDR3 is TGTGCCAGCAGCTACGGGCTAGCGTCCGGGGAGCTGTTTTTT. This sequence encodes CASSYGLASGELFF.

The chain carries TRBV2 and TRBJ2-5; D call uncertain. This CDR3 comprises 14 residues. V lost 5 bases, J lost 1 base, and 11 bases lay in between. Germline V gene lookup returns CDR1 SNHLY and CDR2 FYNNEI. The CDR3 region has the DNA TGTGCCAGCAGTTTTCTAAGGAGCCAAGAGACCCAGTACTTC. As protein: CASSFLRSQETQYF.

J is TRBJ2-3 and V is TRBV6-5; 10 bases map to TRBD2. CDR1 and CDR2 from the germline V gene are MNHEY and SVGAGI. The length of the CDR3 is 15 residues. V lost 5 bases, J lost 2 bases, and 4 bases stayed unmatched. CDR3 loop: CASSRLAGATDTQYF. In DNA form, the CDR3 reads TGTGCCAGCAGTCGACTAGCGGGCGCCACAGATACGCAGTATTTT.

The V gene is TRBV9, the J gene TRBJ1-3; perhaps TRBD1 as D (5 bases). Deletions cut 0 bases from V and 4 bases from J, with 8 bases between. There are 14 residues in the CDR3. Germline V gives CDR1 SGDLS, CDR2 YYNGEE. The CDR3 region is CASSVDRSGNTIYF. CDR3 nucleotide sequence: TGTGCCAGCAGCGTAGACAGGTCCGGAAACACCATATATTTT.

This clone has just one count. The rearrangement joins TRBV6-2 or TRBV6-3 to TRBJ2-7; possible D gene TRBD2, 5 bases. This CDR3 has 17 residues. Trimming pared 5 bases from V and 0 bases from J, leaving 20 bases between. Germline CDR1 reads MNHEY; CDR2 reads SVGEGT. CDR3 DNA sequence: TGTGCCAGCAGTCCCGGACCAACTAGATTATTCTCCTACGAGCAGTACGTC. Translating gives CASSPGPTRLFSYEQYV.

This clone was observed a few times. The chain uses TRBV6-2 or TRBV6-3 and TRBJ2-7; 9 bases align to TRBD2. Germline lookup yields CDR1 MNHEY and CDR2 SVGEGT. The length of the CDR3 is 16 residues. V was pared by 6 bases and J by 3 bases, with 12 bases of the junction left unmatched. CDR3 region: CASSPLSGGNFYEQYF. CDR3 bases: TGTGCCAGCAGCCCCCTTAGCGGGGGTAACTTCTACGAGCAGTACTTC.

V is TRBV19 and J is TRBJ2-2; 9 bases are a match to TRBD2. V gave up 1 base and J gave up 3 bases; unmatched junction bases: 3. CDR1 LNHDA and CDR2 SQIVND come from the germline V gene (reference sequence). CDR3 length: 16 residues. Written as DNA, the CDR3 is TGTGCCAGTAGTATAGTAGCGGGGGCCTACACCGGGGAGCTGTTTTTT. Its protein product is CASSIVAGAYTGELFF.

This chain uses TRBV9 with TRBJ2-1, with a possible D match to TRBD2 (6 bases). Germline values: CDR1 SGDLS, CDR2 YYNGEE. CDR3 length: 15 residues. The germline V and J ends were trimmed by 0 bases and 6 bases, with 13 bases remaining between them. CDR3 sequence (DNA): TGTGCCAGCAGCGTAGGTGGGGAGACTAGCAATGAGCAGTTCTTC. This encodes CASSVGGETSNEQFF.

The chain uses TRBV3-1 (or the pseudogene TRBV3-2) and TRBJ2-7; D might be TRBD1 (6 bases). The V end was cut by 4 bases, the J end by 0 bases, with 16 bases between. This CDR3 has 16 amino acids. Germline loops: CDR1 LGHDT, CDR2 YNNKEL (reference sequence). The chain's CDR3 is CASSRPDRSCSYEQYF. CDR3 DNA sequence: TGTGCCAGCAGCCGGCCTGACAGGAGCTGCTCCTACGAGCAGTACTTC.

The chain uses TRBV13 and TRBJ2-1; possibly TRBD1 for D (6 bases). CDR1 is PRHDT, CDR2 FYEKMQ, per germline (reference sequence). V was clipped by 1 base and J by 5 bases, with 15 bases between them. This CDR3 region has 16 residues. In DNA form, the CDR3 reads TGTGCCAGCAGCTTAGTGGGGCAGGGGATAAACAATGAGCAGTTCTTC. Translated, it gives CASSLVGQGINNEQFF.

The chain joins TRBV19 to TRBJ1-3; no clear D gene. The CDR3 spans 15 residues. Germline CDR1 reads LNHDA; CDR2 reads SQIVND (reference sequence). V was clipped by 6 bases and J by 1 base, with 13 bases between them. The CDR3 loop reads CASSSTVSSGNTIYF. The DNA for the CDR3 is TGTGCCAGTAGCTCAACAGTCTCTTCTGGAAACACCATATATTTT.

The chain carries TRBV19 and TRBJ2-7; tentative D call: TRBD1 (6 bases). In germline, CDR1 is LNHDA, CDR2 SQIVND (reference sequence). Between the trimmed V and J ends, which lost 1 base and 1 base, there was a span of 8 bases. CDR3 length: 14 amino acids. The CDR3 DNA is TGTGCCAGTAGTATAGTGGACAGTTCCTACGAGCAGTACTTC. Translated, it gives CASSIVDSSYEQYF.